Each of the 17 T cell receptor beta chains below was sequenced from the same sample in a study of intratumoral heterogeneity in liver cancer. Clones were sequenced by immunoSEQ multiplex PCR, and TCRdb holds only the in-frame ones, with some missing. The profile shows some 21,000 clones, 73% of them singletons. Sample: tumor-adjacent normal tissue, taken before any cancer treatment. Receptors originate from a woman in her sixties or seventies with hepatocellular carcinoma.

The J gene is TRBJ1-4, the V gene TRBV7-2, with no clear D. Germline loops: CDR1 SGHTA, CDR2 FQGNSA. The CDR3 has 11 residues. Trimming took 5 bases from V and 5 from J, leaving 3 bases between them. The CDR3 reads CASSRNEKLFF. In nucleotides, the CDR3 is TGTGCCAGCAGCCGGAATGAAAAACTGTTTTTT.

This rearrangement joins TRBV3-1 (or the pseudogene TRBV3-2) to TRBJ2-7; 7 bases are a match to TRBD2. V shed 4 bases, J shed 5 bases, and the junction held 11 bases outside the gene matches. CDR3 length: 15 amino acids. Germline V gene data show CDR1 as LGHDT and CDR2 as YNNKEL (reference sequence). The CDR3 is CASSPRTRISHEQYF. CDR3 nucleotides: TGTGCCAGCAGCCCGAGGACTAGAATCAGCCACGAGCAGTACTTC.

The J gene is TRBJ2-5, the V gene TRBV28; no clear D gene. The ends were cut back, 4 bases at V and 7 bases at J, with 10 bases in the middle. Germline CDR1 and CDR2: MDHEN and SYDVKM. The CDR3 sequence is 12 residues long. CDR3 DNA: TGTGCCAGCAGTTCCGGGCTGGTGACCCAGTACTTC. This sequence encodes CASSSGLVTQYF.

V gene TRBV6-1 combines with J gene TRBJ2-3; 9 positions match TRBD1. The V segment lost 2 bases and the J segment 5 bases; nucleotides outside the gene matches: 5. Germline values: CDR1 MNHNS, CDR2 SASEGT. CDR3 length equals 15 residues. The CDR3 nucleotides read TGTGCCAGCAGTGAATGGGGACAGGGTATAGATACGCAGTATTTT. It encodes CASSEWGQGIDTQYF.

This chain uses TRBV5-4 with TRBJ2-5, with D hard to call. Looked up from germline, CDR1 is SGHNT and CDR2 is YYREEE (reference sequence). The CDR3 totals 12 residues. With 0 bases removed from V and 4 bases from J, the gap between germline ends came to 4 bases. CDR3 nucleotide sequence: TGTGCCAGCAGCTTGGACGGAGAGACCCAGTACTTC. It specifies CASSLDGETQYF.

The CDR3 spells CASSSRQDNQPQHF. The CDR3 nucleotides are TGTGCCAGTAGTTCTCGACAGGACAATCAGCCCCAGCATTTT. This chain uses TRBV19 with TRBJ1-5; a possible D gene is TRBD1 (6 bases). Trimming left V 5 bases short and J 3 bases short, with 11 bases between. The CDR3 sequence is 14 residues long. Per germline, CDR1 LNHDA and CDR2 SQIVND (reference sequence). Together with reference TRBV19 and TRBJ1-5, the CDR3 gives the full variable domain: DGGITQSPKYLFRKEGQNVTLSCEQNLNHDAMYWYRQDPGQGLRLIYYSQIVNDFQKGDIAEGYSVSREKKESFPLTVTSAQKNPTAFYLCASSSRQDNQPQHFGDGTRLSIL.

The genes are TRBV18 and TRBJ2-7; a weak D match, TRBD1 (5 bases). V dropped 8 bases and J dropped 0 bases, with 8 bases sitting between them. Germline values: CDR1 KGHSH, CDR2 LQKENI. The CDR3 is 12 residues long. In DNA form, the CDR3 reads TGTGCCAGCCAACAGGACTCCTACGAGCAGTACTTC. This codes for CASQQDSYEQYF.

This chain connects TRBV27 to TRBJ1-3; D is undetermined. From germline, CDR1 is MNHEY and CDR2 SMNVEV (reference sequence). The CDR3 consists of 13 residues. Trimming left V 5 bases short and J 0 bases short, with 5 bases between. The CDR3 protein is CASSPNSGNTIYF. The CDR3 coding sequence is TGTGCCAGCAGTCCTAACTCTGGAAACACCATATATTTT.

The chain employs TRBV7-6 and TRBJ2-2, with D possibly matching TRBD1 (5 bases). Germline V lookup: CDR1 SGHVS, CDR2 FNYEAQ. Trimming stripped 6 bases from V and 3 bases from J, with 11 bases between. This CDR3 has 14 amino acids. The CDR3 spells CASRAWGDTGELFF. Here the CDR3 DNA reads TGTGCCAGCAGGGCGTGGGGCGACACCGGGGAGCTGTTTTTT.

The CDR3 here is CASSWGRGTEAFF. The CDR3 bases are TGTGCCAGCAGCTGGGGGCGAGGCACTGAAGCTTTCTTT. The chain couples TRBV11-3 to TRBJ1-1; the D gene is possibly TRBD1 (6 bases). CDR1 and CDR2 from the germline V gene are SGHNT and YENEEA. This CDR3 spans 13 amino acids. Between the trimmed V and J ends, which lost 4 bases and 4 bases, there was a span of 10 bases. Looking up the rest from reference TRBV11-3 and TRBJ1-1 gives the full variable domain: EAGVVQSPRYKIIEKKQPVAFWCNPISGHNTLYWYLQNLGQGPELLIRYENEEAVDDSQLPKDRFSAERLKGVDSTLKIQPAELGDSAVYLCASSWGRGTEAFFGQGTRLTVV.

The rearrangement uses TRBV6-6 and TRBJ2-2; 7 bases agree with TRBD2. V dropped 2 bases and J dropped 6; count of bases not matched to a gene: 9. Germline CDR1 is MNHNY and CDR2 is SVGAGI (reference sequence). CDR3 length equals 16 residues. CDR3 sequence: CASSYPAGDESGELFF. In DNA form, the CDR3 reads TGTGCCAGCAGTTACCCCGCGGGAGATGAGTCCGGGGAGCTGTTTTTT.

This clone was detected only once. The V call is TRBV3-1 (or the pseudogene TRBV3-2), the J call TRBJ2-1; no definite D call. The ends were cut back, 4 bases at V and 0 bases at J, with 10 bases in the middle. The CDR3 sequence is 15 residues long. Looked up from germline, CDR1 is LGHDT and CDR2 is YNNKEL (reference sequence). The CDR3 bases are TGTGCCAGCAGCCCCGTAATGAGCTCCTACAATGAGCAGTTCTTC. It is translated as CASSPVMSSYNEQFF.

The chain uses TRBV5-1 and TRBJ2-1; TRBD2 matches 15 bases. Germline V gives CDR1 SGHRS, CDR2 YFSETQ. This CDR3 has 16 residues. J gave up 4 bases and V 4 bases, and 3 bases lay outside the gene matches. The CDR3 region is CASSPGLAGGYNEQFF. CDR3 in DNA: TGCGCCAGCAGCCCAGGACTAGCGGGAGGGTACAATGAGCAGTTCTTC. Together with reference TRBV5-1 and TRBJ2-1, the CDR3 gives the full variable domain: KAGVTQTPRYLIKTRGQQVTLSCSPISGHRSVSWYQQTPGQGLQFLFEYFSETQRNKGNFPGRFSGRQFSNSRSEMNVSTLELGDSALYLCASSPGLAGGYNEQFFGPGTRLTVL.

The gene calls are TRBV6-5 and TRBJ1-2; weak D call: TRBD1 (6 bases). This CDR3 is 16 amino acids long. Germline-derived CDR1 and CDR2 are MNHEY and SVGAGI. Trimming took 2 bases from V and 8 from J, leaving 21 bases between them. This chain's CDR3 is CASSYANLQGVRGYTF. In DNA form, the CDR3 reads TGTGCCAGCAGTTACGCTAACCTACAGGGAGTACGGGGCTACACCTTC.

This clone has only a few counts. V usage is TRBV6-4 and J usage is TRBJ2-1, with D maybe TRBD2 (5 bases). Germline CDR1 MRHNA, CDR2 SNTAGT. Trimming cost V 6 bases and J 1 base, with 10 bases left between them. The length of the CDR3 is 14 residues. CDR3 sequence reads: CASSAEVSYNEQFF. The CDR3 nucleotides read TGTGCCAGCAGCGCGGAGGTGTCCTACAATGAGCAGTTCTTC.

This chain links TRBV4-1 with TRBJ2-7; D not resolved. With 0 bases removed from V and 5 bases from J, the gap between germline ends came to 20 bases. This CDR3 has 17 residues. The germline V gene encodes CDR1 MGHRA and CDR2 YSYEKL. CDR3 in DNA: TGCGCCAGCAGCCAAGATGGATCCCGGCCCCCATCGGACGAGCAGTACTTC. Its protein is CASSQDGSRPPSDEQYF.

The V gene is TRBV20-1, the J gene TRBJ2-5; the match to TRBD2 covers 7 bases. Germline V gene sequence: CDR1 DFQATT, CDR2 SNEGSKA (reference sequence). There are 13 residues in the CDR3. With 3 bases clipped from V and 4 bases from J, the junction kept 5 bases outside the gene matches. CDR3 sequence (DNA): TGCAGTGCTAGTGGGGGACTACGAGAGACCCAGTACTTC. This codes for CSASGGLRETQYF.